Listed below are T cell receptor beta chains from one sample, sequenced in a study of blood T cell repertoires in COVID-19. Clones were sequenced by immunoSEQ multiplex PCR, and TCRdb holds only the in-frame ones, with some missing. The table lists about 300,000 clones, approximately 86% of them singletons. Sequenced: peripheral blood. Receptor source: a man between 70 and 80 years old with acute or convalescent COVID-19. Both conserved end residues are part of each CDR3. Fields, in order: V gene, clone size, D gene, J gene, CDR3 DNA, CDR3 protein. The D gene is left open where the match is weak. Clone size is given for some rows only: seen once, a few or many times, or a class if the clone is expanded.

TRBV5-4	-	-	TRBJ2-1	TGTGCCAGCAGCTTAGCTGGGGGCCGCGGCCATGAGCAGTTCTTC	CASSLAGGRGHEQFF
TRBV7-9	-	TRBD1	TRBJ1-2	TGTGCCAGCAGCTTCGGACAGGGCTCTTCCTCCACCTATGGCTACACCTTC	CASSFGQGSSSTYGYTF
TRBV7-6	once	-	TRBJ1-3	TGTGCCAGCAGCTACGGACTTGGGTCTGGAAACACCATATATTTT	CASSYGLGSGNTIYF
TRBV20-1	-	-	TRBJ1-2	TGCAGTGCTAGTAACAGGCTCTCTAACTATGGCTACACCTTC	CSASNRLSNYGYTF
TRBV7-9	few	TRBD1	TRBJ1-4	TGTGCCAGCAGCCTCTCTCGCAAACTCGGGACAGCTGGTGAAAAACTGTTTTTT	CASSLSRKLGTAGEKLFF
TRBV7-2	-	-	TRBJ1-4	TGTGCCAGCAGCTTAGCGGGGCCAGCAACTAATGAAAAACTGTTTTTT	CASSLAGPATNEKLFF
TRBV7-9	-	TRBD2	TRBJ2-5	TGTGCCAGCAGCAAGGGACTAGCGGGGGGAGAGACCCAGTACTTC	CASSKGLAGGETQYF
TRBV2	-	-	TRBJ2-3	TGTGCCAGCAGAGAACGAGGAGATACGCAGTATTTT	CASRERGDTQYF
TRBV28	-	TRBD1	TRBJ1-2	TGTGCCAGCAGTCCGGGGACAGGGACTTATGGAGGCTACACCTTC	CASSPGTGTYGGYTF
TRBV4-1	few	-	TRBJ2-1	TGCGCCAGCAGCCAAGAAGGGCAGGGATTCTACAATGAGCAGTTCTTC	CASSQEGQGFYNEQFF
TRBV2	-	TRBD1	TRBJ1-5	TGTGCCAGCAAAGGGACAGCCAGCAATCAGCCCCAGCATTTT	CASKGTASNQPQHF
TRBV5-4	-	-	TRBJ1-1	TGTGCCAGCAGCCTTCATCGGGCTGAAGCTTTCTTT	CASSLHRAEAFF
TRBV30	-	TRBD1	TRBJ2-3	TGTGCCTGGGGGACAGGGCTCACAGATACGCAGTATTTT	CAWGTGLTDTQYF
TRBV5-6	-	TRBD1	TRBJ1-1	TGTGCCAGCAGCTTGGTTCTAGGACAGGGGAGCACTGAAGCTTTCTTT	CASSLVLGQGSTEAFF
TRBV5-1	-	-	TRBJ1-1	TGCGCCAGCAGAGCAAACAGGGAAGACCGACCTTTCTTT	CASRANREDRPFF
TRBV19	-	-	TRBJ2-7	TGTGCCAGTAGTATAACAGGCGTTCCCTCCCAGCAGTACTTC	CASSITGVPSQQYF
TRBV5-1	-	TRBD1	TRBJ1-1	TGCGCCAGCAGCTTGGCTCCAATGGGACAGGGGTCGAACACTGAAGCTTTCTTT	CASSLAPMGQGSNTEAFF
TRBV27	-	TRBD2	TRBJ2-3	TGTGCCAGCAAGGGACTAGCGGGGAACACAGATACGCAGTATTTT	CASKGLAGNTDTQYF
TRBV12-3/TRBV12-4	few	-	TRBJ1-2	TGTGCCAGCAGTCCCCCTCAGGCTGGCTACACCTTC	CASSPPQAGYTF
TRBV28	-	-	TRBJ1-3	TGTGCCAGCAGTCAGACTGGAAACACCATATATTTT	CASSQTGNTIYF
TRBV9	-	-	TRBJ2-7	TGTGCCAGCAGCGTAGGGTTGGACAAGTCCTACGAGCAGTACTTC	CASSVGLDKSYEQYF
TRBV18	-	-	TRBJ2-7	TGTGCCAGCTCACCGGCAGGGCACGGCTCCTACGAGCAGTACTTC	CASSPAGHGSYEQYF
TRBV7-2	-	TRBD1	TRBJ1-6	TGTGCCAGCACGCTTCAGGGGGTAACGGATTCACCCCTCCACTTT	CASTLQGVTDSPLHF
TRBV7-8	-	-	TRBJ1-1	TGTGCCAGCAGCTTACCAGTCAACACTGAAGCTTTCTTT	CASSLPVNTEAFF
TRBV6-5	-	-	TRBJ2-5	TGTGCCAGCAACAAGAGGACGGAGGGATGGGAGACCCAGTACTTC	CASNKRTEGWETQYF
TRBV6-2/TRBV6-3	-	TRBD1	TRBJ1-5	TGTGCCAGCAGTTCAGGGGGGATAAGCAATCAGCCCCAGCATTTT	CASSSGGISNQPQHF
TRBV18	-	TRBD2	TRBJ2-3	TGTGCCAGCTCACCTACGAAGACTAGCGAGAGCACAGATACGCAGTATTTT	CASSPTKTSESTDTQYF
TRBV7-8	-	TRBD1	TRBJ1-6	TGTGCCAGCAGCTTGATGACAGGGAGGAATTCACCCCTCCACTTT	CASSLMTGRNSPLHF
TRBV18	-	-	TRBJ1-5	TGTGCCAGCTCAACCCGGTCTGGTCAGCCCCAGCATTTT	CASSTRSGQPQHF
TRBV7-2	-	TRBD1	TRBJ2-3	TGTGCCAGCAGCTTACAGGGGGCGCCTAGCACAGATACGCAGTATTTT	CASSLQGAPSTDTQYF
TRBV15	-	-	TRBJ2-2	TGTGCCACCAGCAGAGATGGGAGAGGGGAGCTGTTTTTT	CATSRDGRGELFF
TRBV6-5	-	-	TRBJ1-4	TGTGCCACCAACTCCGCGCGGTCTAATGAAAAACTGTTTTTT	CATNSARSNEKLFF
TRBV11-3	-	-	TRBJ2-5	TGTGCCAGCAGCCTGCTTGGGCTAGCCGGGGAGACCCAGTACTTC	CASSLLGLAGETQYF
TRBV27	-	-	TRBJ1-5	TGTGCCAGCTCGTTTCTTAATCAGCCCCAGCATTTT	CASSFLNQPQHF
TRBV6-5	-	-	TRBJ1-4	TGTGCCAGCAGTTACTCGAACAGGGTGGATGAAAAACTGTTTTTT	CASSYSNRVDEKLFF
TRBV5-1	-	TRBD1	TRBJ2-7	TGCGCCAGCAGCTTGGATCAGGGGGTTGGCGAGCAGTACTTC	CASSLDQGVGEQYF
TRBV28	-	-	TRBJ1-2	TGTGCCAGCAGTTTAAGTGCGAACTATGGCTACACCTTC	CASSLSANYGYTF
TRBV5-4	-	-	TRBJ2-3	TGTGCCAGCAGCTTGCGGGGGGCGGATACGCAGTATTTT	CASSLRGADTQYF
TRBV19	-	-	TRBJ1-4	TGTGCCAGTACCCCCGGGGGGTATAGTAATGAAAAACTGTTTTTT	CASTPGGYSNEKLFF
TRBV28	-	-	TRBJ1-1	TGTGCCAGCAGTTCCATGAACACTGAAGCTTTCTTT	CASSSMNTEAFF
TRBV30	-	-	TRBJ2-1	TGTGCCTGCGGGACACCGGGACGACCCCCCTACAATGAGCAGTTCTTC	CACGTPGRPPYNEQFF
TRBV5-4	-	-	TRBJ1-4	TGTGCCAGCAGATCTGCTGGGGGCGGTGAAAAACTGTTTTTT	CASRSAGGGEKLFF
TRBV19	-	TRBD1	TRBJ2-4	TGTGCCAGTAGTATAGATCGGAGACAGGGGTCCAACGACATTCAGTACTTC	CASSIDRRQGSNDIQYF
TRBV2	-	-	TRBJ1-2	TGTGCCAGCAGTGAGGACATCGGGTATGGCTACACCTTC	CASSEDIGYGYTF
TRBV6-2/TRBV6-3	-	TRBD2	TRBJ2-2	TGTGCCAGCAGTACCGGGACTAGTACCACCACCGGGGAGCTGTTTTTT	CASSTGTSTTTGELFF
TRBV5-1	-	TRBD2	TRBJ2-3	TGCGCCAGCAGCTTCGGAGCATGGGCGGGGGGATCGGTGGGCACAGATACGCAGTATTTT	CASSFGAWAGGSVGTDTQYF
TRBV12-3/TRBV12-4	once	TRBD1	TRBJ1-1	TGTGCCAGCAGTTTTGGACAGGGGGCTGAAGCTTTCTTT	CASSFGQGAEAFF